This TCR beta chain was documented in a study of somatic mutations in cytotoxic T cells in rheumatoid arthritis. Study at large: Blood from the patient (roughly 30 ml EDTA) was drawn right after diagnosis, pretreatment.

Study-wide points: Measured CD8+ T-cell clonality, a value compared between rheumatoid arthritis patients and age-matched healthy controls, did not differ significantly. There were about an eighth of the roughly 60 patients in whom the largest CD8+ clone exceeded 20% of CD8+ cells.

Positive magnetic bead selection was used to isolate CD4+ and CD8+ cells; purity was checked by flow cytometry. Remarks on this clone: No antigen is known for it.

The CDR3 runs to 15 residues. CDR1 and CDR2 (germline): SGHNT, YYREEE (reference sequence). V was cut by 0 bases and J by 5 bases, with 12 bases left in between. TCRdb's table, derived via immunoSEQ multiplex PCR, lists solely in-frame clones and lacks some. The table includes 15,000 to 20,000 clones, 70% to 75% detected once. The chain is built from TRBV5-4 and TRBJ2-1; weak D call: TRBD2 (5 bases). Sequencing input: CD8+ T cells sorted from blood. The clonotype originates from an adult with rheumatoid arthritis. CDR3 protein: CASSLVAGNNNEQFF. As DNA, the CDR3 is TGTGCCAGCAGCTTGGTGGCGGGTAATAACAATGAGCAGTTCTTC.